These 32 T cell receptor beta chains were all obtained from the same sample, sequenced in a study of glioma-infiltrating T cells after dendritic cell vaccination. TCRdb's table, derived via immunoSEQ multiplex PCR, lists solely in-frame clones and lacks some. The data contain 100,000 or so clones, approximately 84% of them singletons. Specimen: blood, collected before dendritic cell vaccination. These TCRs come from a human donor with glioblastoma.

The CDR3 nucleotides read TGCGCCAGCAGTCAATCTGGGGGGAAGCTCATGGAAAACATTCAGTACTTC. Translating gives CASSQSGGKLMENIQYF. This sequence joins TRBV23-1 and TRBJ2-4; a possible D gene is TRBD2 (6 bases). TRBV23-1 carries the ORF label, with uncertain function. The V end lost 0 bases, the J end lost 5 bases, and 17 bases lay between the germline ends. This CDR3 is 17 amino acids long.

V and J are TRBV10-1 and TRBJ2-1; D may be TRBD1 (5 bases). The CDR3 contains 15 residues. Germline V gene sequence: CDR1 WNHNN, CDR2 SYGVQD (reference sequence). Trimming stripped 2 bases from V and 4 bases from J, with 12 bases between. The CDR3 DNA follows: TGCGCCAGCAGTGAGGTCAGGGTCGGGTACAATGAGCAGTTCTTC. Its translation is CASSEVRVGYNEQFF.

J is TRBJ2-7 and V is TRBV2; tentative D call: TRBD1 (5 bases). Germline V gene sequence: CDR1 SNHLY, CDR2 FYNNEI. The CDR3 runs to 14 residues. The V and J ends lost 3 bases and 6 bases respectively, with 15 bases between them. The CDR3 DNA follows: TGTGCCAGCAGTGAGCAGGGAACAAATACCGAGCAGTACTTC. Translating it yields CASSEQGTNTEQYF.

A single count supports this clone. The chain couples TRBV6-5 to TRBJ1-2; TRBD1 matches 7 bases. The V and J ends lost 0 bases and 5 bases, in that order; junction bases with no gene match: 6. Per germline, CDR1 MNHEY and CDR2 SVGAGI. This CDR3 is 15 amino acids long. The CDR3 protein is CASSYSFGTEYGYTF. The CDR3 bases are TGTGCCAGCAGTTACTCTTTCGGGACAGAGTATGGCTACACCTTC.

The gene calls are TRBV19 and TRBJ2-3; 7 bases map to TRBD1. Germline values: CDR1 LNHDA, CDR2 SQIVND (reference sequence). The CDR3 runs 13 residues. Trimming removed 9 bases from V and 2 bases from J; junction bases left unmatched: 5. The CDR3: CASSTGYTDTQYF. The CDR3 DNA reads as TGTGCCAGCTCGACAGGGTACACAGATACGCAGTATTTT.

This clone came up a few times. The V and J genes are TRBV7-2 and TRBJ2-2; the D gene is possibly TRBD2 (5 bases). V lost 1 base and J lost 13, with 13 bases in between. CDR3 size: 13 residues. The germline V gene has CDR1 SGHTA and CDR2 FQGNSA. The chain's CDR3 is CASSLEAAGGLFF. The DNA for the CDR3 is TGTGCCAGCAGCTTAGAGGCCGCGGGTGGGCTGTTTTTT.

This chain links TRBV19 with TRBJ2-1; 12 nucleotides match TRBD2. The germline V gene encodes CDR1 LNHDA and CDR2 SQIVND (reference sequence). Losses at the gene ends were 2 bases for V and 1 base for J; bases not matched to a gene: 9. This CDR3 is 19 amino acids long. The CDR3 bases are TGTGCCAGTAGTATAAGCCCAACTAGCGGGAGGCGGTCCTACAATGAGCAGTTCTTC. Translating gives CASSISPTSGRRSYNEQFF.

The chain combines TRBV6-5 with TRBJ2-3, with TRBD1 as a possible D gene (5 bases). V was shortened by 5 bases and J by 2 bases, with 11 bases between the two germline ends. The CDR3 spans 14 residues. The V gene's germline CDR1 is MNHEY and CDR2 SVGAGI. CDR3 amino acids: CASSRGGTTDTQYF. Here the CDR3 DNA reads TGTGCCAGCAGTAGGGGCGGTACCACAGATACGCAGTATTTT.

This clone occurred once. The J gene is TRBJ2-5, the V gene TRBV7-2; 7 bases match TRBD1. The V gene end was trimmed by 0 bases and the J gene end by 5 bases; junction bases not matched to a gene: 9. The CDR3 totals 16 residues. CDR1 SGHTA and CDR2 FQGNSA come from the germline V gene. The CDR3 protein is CASSLAYAGGLETQYF. The DNA for the CDR3 is TGTGCCAGCAGCTTAGCTTACGCAGGGGGTTTGGAGACCCAGTACTTC.

This clone has a handful of counts. The rearrangement joins TRBV11-2 to TRBJ2-5; maybe TRBD2 (6 bases). Germline V lookup: CDR1 SGHAT, CDR2 FQNNGV. This CDR3 region has 17 residues. V was trimmed by 0 bases and J by 1 base, leaving 15 bases between them. Here the CDR3 DNA reads TGTGCCAGCAGCTTAGATTTCGGGAGTCTCTTCCAAGAGACCCAGTACTTC. Protein product: CASSLDFGSLFQETQYF.

CDR3 region: CASSLGQGQETQYF. The CDR3 DNA is TGTGCCAGCAGCTTAGGACAGGGCCAAGAGACCCAGTACTTC. The chain combines TRBV5-4 with TRBJ2-5, with 8 bases identical to TRBD1. V was pared by 2 bases and J by 1 base, with 1 base of the junction left unmatched. This CDR3 has 14 amino acids. CDR1 and CDR2 (germline): SGHNT, YYREEE (reference sequence). Combining the CDR3 with reference TRBV5-4 and TRBJ2-5 gives the whole variable domain ETGVTQSPTHLIKTRGQQVTLRCSSQSGHNTVSWYQQALGQGPQFIFQYYREEENGRGNFPPRFSGLQFPNYSSELNVNALELDDSALYLCASSLGQGQETQYFGPGTRLLVL.

V gene TRBV15 combines with J gene TRBJ1-6; 8 bases map to TRBD1. The CDR3 contains 15 residues. With V trimmed by 5 bases and J by 7 bases, 7 bases remained unmatched. Germline assignment: CDR1 LNHNV and CDR2 YYDKDF (reference sequence). The CDR3 spells CATSASQGANSPLHF. CDR3 nucleotide sequence: TGTGCCACCAGCGCCTCTCAGGGGGCGAATTCACCCCTCCACTTT.

The chain links TRBV11-2 to TRBJ2-5; D unresolved. Deletions cut 1 base from V and 3 bases from J, with 12 bases between. CDR3 length: 15 amino acids. Per germline, CDR1 SGHAT and CDR2 FQNNGV. The CDR3 DNA is TGTGCCAGCAGCTTAGGGATACGGGTGGAAGAGACCCAGTACTTC. It yields the protein CASSLGIRVEETQYF. The whole variable domain, remainder taken from reference TRBV11-2 and TRBJ2-5, is EAGVAQSPRYKIIEKRQSVAFWCNPISGHATLYWYQQILGQGPKLLIQFQNNGVVDDSQLPKDRFSAERLKGVDSTLKIQPAKLEDSAVYLCASSLGIRVEETQYFGPGTRLLVL.

The chain is built from TRBV12-1 and TRBJ2-7; TRBD1 reflects the table's D call only, with no check against the DNA. TRBV12-1 is noted as a pseudogene. This CDR3 is built from 14 residues. The CDR3 is CASRFSWGLGEQYF. CDR3 coding DNA: TGTGCCAGCAGATTTTCATGGGGCCTGGGGGAGCAGTACTTC.

V and J are TRBV4-3 and TRBJ2-5; a possible D gene is TRBD1 (6 bases). CDR1 and CDR2 (germline): LGHNA, YSLEER. V dropped 4 bases and J dropped 5 bases, with 11 bases sitting between them. The CDR3 is 13 residues long. CDR3 sequence: CASSLEQGETQYF. CDR3 sequence (DNA): TGCGCCAGCAGCCTTGAACAGGGTGAGACCCAGTACTTC.

The V gene is TRBV5-3, the J gene TRBJ1-1; D is undetermined. TRBV5-3 is an open reading frame whose function is uncertain. Deletions cut 0 bases from V and 3 bases from J, with 24 bases between. This CDR3 is 19 amino acids long. This chain's CDR3 is CARSLGGRGRSWSDTEAFF. The CDR3, as DNA: TGTGCCAGAAGCTTGGGAGGGCGGGGTAGGTCGTGGAGCGACACTGAAGCTTTCTTT.

The chain employs TRBV30 and TRBJ2-1; 8 nucleotides line up with TRBD2. CDR1 and CDR2 (germline): GTSNPN, SVGIG (reference sequence). V was pared by 0 bases and J by 7 bases, with 8 bases of the junction left unmatched. The CDR3 is 15 amino acids. CDR3 coding DNA: TGTGCCTGGAGTGTACGAGCGGGAGCGGGTAATGAGCAGTTCTTC. Protein: CAWSVRAGAGNEQFF.

The rearrangement uses TRBV6-6 and TRBJ2-7; TRBD2 matches at 9 bases. CDR1 is MNHNY, CDR2 SVGAGI, per germline (reference sequence). The trim removed 6 bases at V and 2 bases at J, leaving 8 bases unmatched. The CDR3 contains 15 residues. The DNA of the CDR3 is TGTGCCAGCAGAAATAGCGGGGGCCAAACCTACGAGCAGTACTTC. It specifies CASRNSGGQTYEQYF.

The chain recombines TRBV4-2 with TRBJ2-7; 11 bases align to TRBD1. The CDR3 contains 15 residues. CDR1 LGHNA and CDR2 YNFKEQ come from the germline V gene. The V gene end was trimmed by 4 bases and the J gene end by 3 bases; junction bases not matched to a gene: 5. The CDR3 sequence is CASSPTGTGGYEQYF. CDR3 DNA sequence: TGTGCCAGCAGCCCGACCGGGACAGGGGGCTACGAGCAGTACTTC.

The V gene is TRBV6-1, the J gene TRBJ1-5; D ambiguous. The germline V gene encodes CDR1 MNHNS and CDR2 SASEGT. CDR3 length equals 17 residues. The V end lost 3 bases, the J end lost 0 bases, and 15 bases lay between the germline ends. The CDR3 protein is CASSDSANRYSNQPQHF. In nucleotides, the CDR3 is TGTGCCAGCAGTGATTCTGCCAACCGCTATAGCAATCAGCCCCAGCATTTT.

This clone was counted a single time. Written as DNA, the CDR3 is TGCGCCAGCAGCCAAGTATGGGGTGTCCGGGGAGATACGCAGTATTTT. Its translation is CASSQVWGVRGDTQYF. This sequence joins TRBV4-1 and TRBJ2-3, with a possible D match to TRBD2 (5 bases). Trimming removed 1 base from V and 5 bases from J, with 16 bases in between. The CDR3 extends over 16 amino acids. From germline, CDR1 is MGHRA and CDR2 YSYEKL.

The gene calls are TRBV4-1 and TRBJ2-5; 7 bases agree with TRBD2. Germline CDR1 MGHRA, CDR2 YSYEKL. J lost 2 bases, V lost 1 base, and 13 bases had no gene match. The CDR3 has 18 residues. Here the CDR3 reads CASSQGPPRDYPQETQYF. In DNA, the CDR3 is TGCGCCAGCAGCCAAGGCCCGCCTCGGGACTACCCACAAGAGACCCAGTACTTC.

Here the CDR3 reads CASSPSVRVYGYTF. In DNA, the CDR3 is TGTGCCAGCTCACCATCAGTACGGGTGTATGGCTACACCTTC. The chain carries TRBV18 and TRBJ1-2; D gene unclear. This CDR3 has 14 amino acids. CDR1 is KGHSH and CDR2 is LQKENI in the germline V gene. V was clipped by 2 bases and J by 5 bases, with 12 bases between them.

This clone has more than one count but fewer than ten. Here the CDR3 reads CASSPTVGNTIYF. The CDR3 coding sequence is TGTGCCAGCAGTCCTACTGTCGGAAACACCATATATTTT. The V gene is TRBV6-5, the J gene TRBJ1-3, with D unresolved. Trimming stripped 5 bases from V and 4 bases from J, with 9 bases between. The CDR3 has 13 amino acids. From germline, CDR1 is MNHEY and CDR2 SVGAGI.

This clone was seen only once. This chain joins TRBV5-1 and TRBJ2-3, with D tentatively TRBD1 (6 bases). Germline loops: CDR1 SGHRS, CDR2 YFSETQ. The germline V and J ends were trimmed by 5 bases and 0 bases, with 19 bases remaining between them. This CDR3 comprises 17 residues. The CDR3 region has the DNA TGCGCCAGCAGACCCACACCAGGGGCAGGTAGCACAGATACGCAGTATTTT. Translating gives CASRPTPGAGSTDTQYF.

The genes are TRBV9 and TRBJ2-3; 13 bases fit TRBD2. This CDR3 comprises 16 residues. Germline V CDR1 and CDR2: SGDLS, YYNGEE. Germline trimming cut 3 bases from V and 0 bases from J; bases unmatched to any gene: 1. CDR3: CASSAGLAGSTDTQYF. CDR3 nucleotide sequence: TGTGCCAGCAGCGCGGGACTAGCGGGGAGCACAGATACGCAGTATTTT.

The chain is built from TRBV7-3 and TRBJ1-2; 7 positions agree with TRBD1. The V gene end was trimmed by 2 bases and the J gene end by 2 bases; junction bases not matched to a gene: 2. From germline, CDR1 is SGHTA and CDR2 FQGTGA. This CDR3 has 14 amino acids. DNA of the CDR3: TGTGCCAGCAGCTTAGGGGACAGAAACTATGGCTACACCTTC. Its protein is CASSLGDRNYGYTF.

The chain links TRBV11-2 to TRBJ2-5; maybe TRBD1 (5 bases). The ends were cut back, 1 base at V and 5 bases at J, with 11 bases in the middle. The CDR3 contains 14 residues. CDR1 and CDR2 (germline): SGHAT, FQNNGV. For the CDR3, the DNA is TGTGCCAGCAGCTTAGGCAGGGCCAGTGAGACCCAGTACTTC. Translating gives CASSLGRASETQYF.

On this clone itself: This may stem from a read error, because a much larger clone lies one nucleotide away. V is TRBV2 and J is TRBJ2-7, with TRBD1 identical over 7 bases. V dropped 5 bases and J dropped 3; count of bases not matched to a gene: 1. The germline CDR1 and CDR2 sequences are SNHLY and FYNNEI. CDR3 length equals 12 residues. CDR3 region: CASSRDSYEQYF. The DNA for the CDR3 is TGTGCCAGCAGTAGGGACAGCTACGAGCAGTACTTC. Filled out from reference TRBV2 and TRBJ2-7, the complete variable domain reads EPEVTQTPSHQVTQMGQEVILRCVPISNHLYFYWYRQILGQKVEFLVSFYNNEISEKSEIFDDQFSVERPDGSNFTLKIRSTKLEDSAMYFCASSRDSYEQYFGPGTRLTVT.

The chain is built from TRBV14 and TRBJ1-1; D is possibly TRBD1 (6 bases). The CDR3 is 15 amino acids. Germline-derived CDR1 and CDR2 are SGHDN and FVKESK. V lost 4 bases and J lost 10, with 22 bases in between. CDR3: CASSPLTTGWRAAFF. The CDR3 nucleotides read TGTGCCAGCAGCCCGCTAACGACAGGTTGGAGAGCAGCTTTCTTT.

The chain joins TRBV4-1 to TRBJ1-1, with 8 bases that match TRBD1. The CDR3 length is 15 residues. The J segment lost 2 bases and the V segment lost 2 bases, leaving 4 bases of the junction unmatched. Germline V gene sequence: CDR1 MGHRA, CDR2 YSYEKL. CDR3: CASSQSGTGNTEAFF. The CDR3 DNA reads as TGCGCCAGCAGCCAATCCGGGACAGGAAACACTGAAGCTTTCTTT.

This clone showed up just a few times. The genes are TRBV5-1 and TRBJ2-3; 7 bases are a match to TRBD1. The CDR3 contains 18 residues. Germline CDR1 SGHRS, CDR2 YFSETQ. V was clipped by 3 bases and J by 0 bases; unmatched bases: 13. CDR3 sequence reads: CASSSGTETRISTDTQYF. CDR3 bases: TGCGCCAGCAGCTCAGGGACAGAGACCCGTATTAGCACAGATACGCAGTATTTT.